One sample yielded the 12 T cell receptor beta chains listed below, sequenced in a study of post-analysis software for immune sequencing data. General study findings and limits: Roughly five TRBV segments appeared more often in patients than in controls, and TRBV5-6, TRBV5-1 and TRBV20-1 were among these.

Included in the TCR beta cDNA libraries were unique molecular identifiers. TCRdb re-analysed the PCR reads in MiXCR, keeping a single row per CDR3 protein. The sample contains about 810,000 distinct CDR3 sequences, approximately 53% of which appear only once. No antigen is known for these receptors. Sequenced input: blood. The source of these receptors is a girl under 18 with multiple sclerosis.

The chain has TRBV7-8 and TRBJ2-5, with TRBD2 identical over 7 bases. The CDR3 contains 15 residues. Germline V gives CDR1 SGHVS, CDR2 FQNEAQ. V gave up 2 bases and J gave up 5 bases; unmatched junction bases: 8. The CDR3 DNA reads as TGTGCCAGCAGCTTAATCGCGGGAGTTGGGGAGACCCAGTACTTC. Translating gives CASSLIAGVGETQYF.

The V gene is TRBV20-1, the J gene TRBJ2-3; D not certain. Germline values: CDR1 DFQATT, CDR2 SNEGSKA (reference sequence). The CDR3 runs 13 residues. V was shortened by 3 bases and J by 2 bases, with 9 bases between the two germline ends. CDR3 sequence (DNA): TGCAGTGCTAGGGCGGATCCCACAGATACGCAGTATTTT. Its protein is CSARADPTDTQYF.

V is TRBV27 and J is TRBJ2-1, with a possible D match to TRBD2 (5 bases). The germline V and J ends were trimmed by 3 bases and 0 bases, with 15 bases remaining between them. This CDR3 is built from 17 residues. Germline V gives CDR1 MNHEY, CDR2 SMNVEV (reference sequence). CDR3 residues: CASSLVADWSSYNEQFF. CDR3 nucleotide sequence: TGTGCCAGCAGTTTGGTTGCGGACTGGAGCTCCTACAATGAGCAGTTCTTC.

This clonotype was seen many times. The CDR3 reads CASSQTRLSLYQETQYF. The DNA for the CDR3 is TGTGCCAGCAGCCAGACGAGGCTTAGCCTGTACCAAGAGACCCAGTACTTC. V usage is TRBV11-2 and J usage is TRBJ2-5, with D unclear. The CDR3 covers 17 residues. Trimming took 5 bases from V and 0 from J, leaving 19 bases between them. The germline gives CDR1 SGHAT, CDR2 FQNNGV.

The chain joins TRBV29-1 to TRBJ2-7; 7 nucleotides line up with TRBD2. This CDR3 has 15 residues. Germline V lookup: CDR1 SQVTM, CDR2 ANQGSEA. Losses at the gene ends were 7 bases for V and 3 bases for J; bases not matched to a gene: 15. The DNA of the CDR3 is TGCAGCGCTCAAAAGCGGGCTAGCGGTAACTACGAGCAGTACTTC. It specifies CSAQKRASGNYEQYF.

The rearrangement uses TRBV7-8 and TRBJ1-5, with D hard to call. The CDR3 length is 14 residues. V gave up 2 bases and J gave up 5 bases, with 10 bases separating them. The germline CDR1 and CDR2 sequences are SGHVS and FQNEAQ. In DNA, the CDR3 is TGTGCCAGCAGCTTAAGGGTTTGGGATCAGCCCCAGCATTTT. This codes for CASSLRVWDQPQHF.

In its sample, this clonotype was seen once. The chain combines TRBV20-1 with TRBJ2-1, with 12 positions matching TRBD2. Germline values: CDR1 DFQATT, CDR2 SNEGSKA (reference sequence). The CDR3 runs to 15 residues. J gave up 9 bases and V 0 bases, and 6 bases lay outside the gene matches. The DNA of the CDR3 is TGCAGTGCTAGAGATCTTCTAGCGGGGGGGCCTGAGCAGTTCTTC. This sequence encodes CSARDLLAGGPEQFF.

The chain is built from TRBV5-1 and TRBJ2-5; the D call may be TRBD1 or TRBD2 (5 bases each). Between the trimmed V and J ends, which lost 2 bases and 1 base, there was a span of 9 bases. Per germline, CDR1 SGHRS and CDR2 YFSETQ. CDR3 size: 14 residues. CDR3 nucleotide sequence: TGCGCCAGCAGCTTTTTCGGGGCCCAAGAGACCCAGTACTTC. It yields the protein CASSFFGAQETQYF.

CDR3 residues: CSVSPRLAGYEQYF. Here the CDR3 DNA reads TGCAGCGTTTCCCCTCGACTAGCGGGCTACGAGCAGTACTTC. The V call is TRBV29-1, the J call TRBJ2-7; TRBD2 aligns across 10 bases. CDR3 length equals 14 residues. CDR1 SQVTM and CDR2 ANQGSEA come from the germline V gene. J was trimmed by 3 bases and V by 5 bases; bases with no gene match: 7.

The chain combines TRBV29-1 with TRBJ1-2; no definite D call. The CDR3 is 12 residues long. Trimming removed 4 bases from V and 1 base from J, with 7 bases in between. CDR1 and CDR2 from the germline V gene are SQVTM and ANQGSEA. The CDR3 spells CSVVASNYGYTF. CDR3 DNA: TGCAGCGTTGTAGCCAGTAACTATGGCTACACCTTC.

This clonotype was counted a few times. The rearrangement joins TRBV3-1 to TRBJ2-4, with 10 bases aligning to TRBD2. Per the germline V gene, CDR1 is LGHDT and CDR2 is YNNKEL (reference sequence). Unmatched junction bases numbered 9, after V lost 1 base and J lost 12 bases. The CDR3 runs to 15 residues. Here the CDR3 reads CASSQVHRTSGSQYF. DNA for the CDR3: TGTGCCAGCAGCCAAGTTCACCGGACTAGCGGTTCTCAGTACTTC.

The chain employs TRBV5-1 and TRBJ2-5; D is undetermined. The CDR3 contains 11 residues. The germline gives CDR1 SGHRS, CDR2 YFSETQ. V dropped 6 bases and J dropped 11 bases, with 14 bases sitting between them. The CDR3 DNA follows: TGCGCCAGCACATTCTTACAACAGCAGTACTTC. This encodes CASTFLQQQYF.